This T cell receptor beta chain appears in the sequencing data of a study of Ad26.COV2.S vaccination and SARS-CoV-2 variants. The sample holds one count of this clone. The data were produced by immunoSEQ multiplex PCR, yet TCRdb's version contains in-frame clones alone and is incomplete. There are about 420,000 clones in the sample; around 89% occur only once, and less than 4% lies in the top ten. Treatment given: over 15 received Ad26.COV2.S at low or high dose, single or two shots; about five received placebo; per-sample allocation not given. Samples were taken on day 63 after the first vaccine or placebo injection. Germline-derived CDR1 and CDR2 are MNHEY and SMNVEV (reference sequence). This CDR3 has 13 amino acids. Trimming shortened V by 3 bases and J by 9 bases, and 13 bases separated the two germline ends.

This TCR was sampled from a person aged 18-65 years who received the Ad26.COV2.S COVID-19 vaccine or a placebo. The sample consisted of peripheral blood, taken in a trial of Ad26.COV2.S vaccine versus placebo. The chain has TRBV27 and TRBJ2-3, with D hard to call. CDR3 loop: CASSLKSYLTQYF. CDR3 nucleotide sequence: TGTGCCAGCAGTTTGAAGTCCTACCTAACGCAGTATTTT.